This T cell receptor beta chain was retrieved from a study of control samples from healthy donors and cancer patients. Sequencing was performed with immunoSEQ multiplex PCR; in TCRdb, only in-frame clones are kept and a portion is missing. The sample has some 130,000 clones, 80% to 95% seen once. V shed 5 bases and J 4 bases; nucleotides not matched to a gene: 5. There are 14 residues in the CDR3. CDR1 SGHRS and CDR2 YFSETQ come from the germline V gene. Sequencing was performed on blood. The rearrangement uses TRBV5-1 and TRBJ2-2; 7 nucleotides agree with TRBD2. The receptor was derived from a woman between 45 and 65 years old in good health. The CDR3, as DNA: TGCGCCAGCAGACTAATAGCGGGCACCGGGGAGCTGTTTTTT. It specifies CASRLIAGTGELFF. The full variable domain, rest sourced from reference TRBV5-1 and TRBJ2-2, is KAGVTQTPRYLIKTRGQQVTLSCSPISGHRSVSWYQQTPGQGLQFLFEYFSETQRNKGNFPGRFSGRQFSNSRSEMNVSTLELGDSALYLCASRLIAGTGELFFGEGSRLTVL.